The entry below gives a single T cell receptor beta chain sequence along with its context. The sample is drawn from a study of shared T cell receptors in the human thymus. Using immunoSEQ multiplex PCR, the repertoire was profiled, and TCRdb retains in-frame clones only, with some absent. The table includes 55,000 to 75,000 clones, about 95% detected once. The CDR3 contains 17 residues. V dropped 5 bases and J dropped 3; count of bases not matched to a gene: 13. CDR1 and CDR2 from the germline V gene are SEHNR and FQNEAQ (reference sequence). This receptor was taken from a human donor. V and J are TRBV7-9 and TRBJ1-2, with 9 nucleotides matching TRBD1. Sequencing was performed on thymocytes. CDR3 sequence reads: CASSPWDRETLDYGYTF. DNA for the CDR3: TGTGCCAGCAGCCCCTGGGACAGGGAGACCCTTGACTATGGCTACACCTTC.